These T cell receptor beta chains were read from a single sample in a study of CD8+ T cells in alopecia areata. Assay: immunoSEQ multiplex PCR; the TCRdb copy retains only in-frame clones and omits some. The sample has around 120,000 clones; 55% to 65% are singletons. What was sequenced was CD4+ T cells sorted from blood. The receptors here all came from a human donor in good health. Each CDR3 is given with its conserved first and last residue. The order of the fields is CDR3 protein, CDR3 DNA, J gene, clone size, CDR3 length, V gene, D gene. A D gene is named only where the DNA matches it firmly. Clone size is shown for a subset of rows, as once, few, many or a class of expanded clone.

cdr3_aa: CASSYSWSGEQPQHF
cdr3_nt: TGTGCCAGCAGTTACTCGTGGTCAGGGGAACAGCCCCAGCATTTT
j_call: TRBJ1-5
clone_size: -
cdr3_length: 15
v_call: TRBV6-5
d_call: -

cdr3_aa: CAWSLDRQKEPQHF
cdr3_nt: TGTGCCTGGAGTCTGGACAGGCAGAAGGAGCCCCAGCATTTT
j_call: TRBJ1-5
clone_size: -
cdr3_length: 14
v_call: TRBV30
d_call: TRBD1

cdr3_aa: CSPYWGVSFDQPQHF
cdr3_nt: TGCAGCCCTTATTGGGGGGTATCTTTCGATCAGCCCCAGCATTTT
j_call: TRBJ1-5
clone_size: -
cdr3_length: 15
v_call: TRBV29-1
d_call: -

cdr3_aa: CASSPTANTEAFF
cdr3_nt: TGTGCCAGCAGCCCGACAGCGAACACTGAAGCTTTCTTT
j_call: TRBJ1-1
clone_size: -
cdr3_length: 13
v_call: TRBV7-2
d_call: -

cdr3_aa: CSAGEGAYTEAFF
cdr3_nt: TGCAGCGCTGGCGAGGGCGCGTATACTGAAGCTTTCTTT
j_call: TRBJ1-1
clone_size: -
cdr3_length: 13
v_call: TRBV29-1
d_call: -

cdr3_aa: CSVETSRGLSDNEQFF
cdr3_nt: TGCAGCGTTGAAACGTCCCGGGGGCTCAGCGACAATGAGCAGTTCTTC
j_call: TRBJ2-1
clone_size: few
cdr3_length: 16
v_call: TRBV29-1
d_call: -

cdr3_aa: CASSQSRVSGQNTEAFF
cdr3_nt: TGCGCCAGCAGTCAATCGAGGGTTAGCGGGCAGAACACTGAAGCTTTCTTT
j_call: TRBJ1-1
clone_size: -
cdr3_length: 17
v_call: TRBV23-1
d_call: -

cdr3_aa: CASSNRGQDTQYF
cdr3_nt: TGCGCCAGCAGTAACAGGGGGCAAGATACGCAGTATTTT
j_call: TRBJ2-3
clone_size: few
cdr3_length: 13
v_call: TRBV5-1
d_call: TRBD1

cdr3_aa: CASSLGRRADTQYF
cdr3_nt: TGTGCCAGCAGTTTGGGGAGGCGGGCAGATACGCAGTATTTT
j_call: TRBJ2-3
clone_size: -
cdr3_length: 14
v_call: TRBV28
d_call: -

cdr3_aa: CSVQGHALQETQYF
cdr3_nt: TGCAGCGTCCAGGGGCACGCCCTGCAAGAGACCCAGTACTTC
j_call: TRBJ2-5
clone_size: few
cdr3_length: 14
v_call: TRBV29-1
d_call: -

cdr3_aa: CAWSPTRELFF
cdr3_nt: TGTGCCTGGAGTCCGACGAGGGAGCTGTTTTTT
j_call: TRBJ2-2
clone_size: -
cdr3_length: 11
v_call: TRBV30
d_call: -

cdr3_aa: CSASLSDTQYF
cdr3_nt: TGCAGTGCTTCTCTTTCAGATACGCAGTATTTT
j_call: TRBJ2-3
clone_size: -
cdr3_length: 11
v_call: TRBV20-1
d_call: -

cdr3_aa: CASSLAGTAIGSTDTQYF
cdr3_nt: TGTGCCAGCAGCTTGGCCGGGACAGCTATAGGTAGCACAGATACGCAGTATTTT
j_call: TRBJ2-3
clone_size: -
cdr3_length: 18
v_call: TRBV5-8
d_call: TRBD1

cdr3_aa: CSVGGTSGTDTQYF
cdr3_nt: TGCAGCGTGGGGGGGACTAGCGGCACAGATACGCAGTATTTT
j_call: TRBJ2-3
clone_size: -
cdr3_length: 14
v_call: TRBV29-1
d_call: TRBD2

cdr3_aa: CASSPSEGTEAFF
cdr3_nt: TGTGCCAGCTCACCGTCGGAGGGCACTGAAGCTTTCTTT
j_call: TRBJ1-1
clone_size: -
cdr3_length: 13
v_call: TRBV18
d_call: -

cdr3_aa: CASSQARSDTQYF
cdr3_nt: TGCGCCAGCAGCCAAGCGCGGTCAGATACGCAGTATTTT
j_call: TRBJ2-3
clone_size: few
cdr3_length: 13
v_call: TRBV4-1
d_call: -

cdr3_aa: CASSVDGTHEKLFF
cdr3_nt: TGTGCCAGCAGCGTAGACGGGACCCATGAAAAACTGTTTTTT
j_call: TRBJ1-4
clone_size: few
cdr3_length: 14
v_call: TRBV9
d_call: -

cdr3_aa: CASSGDGPQHF
cdr3_nt: TGTGCCAGCAGTGGCGACGGGCCCCAGCATTTT
j_call: TRBJ1-5
clone_size: -
cdr3_length: 11
v_call: TRBV2
d_call: -

cdr3_aa: CSTRTGSAETQYF
cdr3_nt: TGCAGCACCAGGACAGGGAGTGCGGAGACCCAGTACTTC
j_call: TRBJ2-5
clone_size: -
cdr3_length: 13
v_call: TRBV29-1
d_call: TRBD1